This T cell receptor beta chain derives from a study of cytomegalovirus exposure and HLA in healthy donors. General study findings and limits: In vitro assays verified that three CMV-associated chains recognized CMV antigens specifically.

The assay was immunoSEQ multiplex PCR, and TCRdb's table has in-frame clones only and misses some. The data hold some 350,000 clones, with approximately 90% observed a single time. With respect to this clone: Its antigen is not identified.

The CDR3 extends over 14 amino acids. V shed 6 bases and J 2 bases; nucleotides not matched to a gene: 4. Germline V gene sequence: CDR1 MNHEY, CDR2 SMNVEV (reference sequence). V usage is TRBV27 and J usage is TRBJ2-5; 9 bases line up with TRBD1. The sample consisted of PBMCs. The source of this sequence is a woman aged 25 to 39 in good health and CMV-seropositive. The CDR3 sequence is CASRRGQGQETQYF. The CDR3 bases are TGTGCCAGCAGACGAGGACAGGGGCAAGAGACCCAGTACTTC.